One T cell receptor (beta chain) is described in this entry. The record originates from a study of blood T cell repertoires in COVID-19. In the original processing: Estimates of nucleated cell counts were drawn from the amplification of reference gene primers. Libraries were prepared by immunoSEQ multiplex PCR; TCRdb keeps only in-frame clonotypes and omits some of them. V and J calls and clone size are those listed in that table; D and trimming were worked out from the DNA. The repertoire includes 250,000 or so clones, about four fifths of them detected once, and about 10% sits in the top ten. The sequencing sample was made of peripheral blood. The receptor was isolated from a man older than 75 with acute or convalescent COVID-19.

The chain's CDR3 is CASSQEGVRQYF. The CDR3 DNA sequence: TGTGCCAGCAGCCAAGAAGGGGTGAGGCAGTACTTC. The chain carries TRBV3-1 (or the pseudogene TRBV3-2) and TRBJ2-7, with D perhaps TRBD1 (5 bases). The CDR3 consists of 12 residues. Germline loops: CDR1 LGHDT, CDR2 YNNKEL (reference sequence). Trimming shortened V by 0 bases and J by 9 bases, and 9 bases separated the two germline ends.